This T cell receptor (beta chain) comes out of a study of T-cell memory formation after mild COVID-19. Researchers used 5'RACE with constant-segment primers to make TCR alpha and TCR beta cDNA libraries that carry sample barcodes and UMIs. TCRdb analysed the 5' RACE reads with MiXCR anew, one entry per CDR3 protein. The data show roughly 550,000 distinct CDR3 sequences, just over 20% seen once. Trimming removed 3 bases from V and 6 bases from J; junction bases left unmatched: 8. CDR3 length: 16 residues. This clonotype was seen only a few times. Its antigen is as yet unknown. Study-level results: The second-wave clones peaking on day 37 were not confirmed as SARS-CoV-2-specific. Among clones contracting day 15 to 85, CD4/CD8 was balanced, whereas later expanders leaned CD4+. CD4+ contracting clones were mainly CM and EM; CD8+ ones, EMRA.

This rearrangement joins TRBV12-3 or TRBV12-4 to TRBJ1-1; 12 bases agree with TRBD1. This sequence originates from an adult woman who had mild COVID-19 (a few samples of this study predate the infection). Cell type and time point are not known. Sequencing input: PBMCs or a T cell subset sorted from them (not recorded which). The CDR3: CASSFGDRGRFAEAFF. In DNA, the CDR3 is TGTGCCAGCAGTTTTGGGGACAGGGGGCGATTCGCTGAAGCTTTCTTT.